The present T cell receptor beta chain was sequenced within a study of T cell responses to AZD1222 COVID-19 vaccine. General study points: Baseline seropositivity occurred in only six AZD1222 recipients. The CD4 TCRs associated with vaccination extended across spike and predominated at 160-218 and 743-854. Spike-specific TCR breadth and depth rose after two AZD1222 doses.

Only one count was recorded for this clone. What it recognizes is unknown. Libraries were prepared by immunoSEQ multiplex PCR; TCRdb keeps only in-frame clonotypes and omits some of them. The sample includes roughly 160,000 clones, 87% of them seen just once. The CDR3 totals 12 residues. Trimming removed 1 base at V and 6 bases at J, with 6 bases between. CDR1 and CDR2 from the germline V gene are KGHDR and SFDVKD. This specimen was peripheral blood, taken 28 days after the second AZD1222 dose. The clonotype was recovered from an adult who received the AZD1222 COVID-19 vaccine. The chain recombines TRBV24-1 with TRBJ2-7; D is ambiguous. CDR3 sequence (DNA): TGTGCCACCAGTGATTTTGGGATCGAGCAGTACTTC. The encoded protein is CATSDFGIEQYF.